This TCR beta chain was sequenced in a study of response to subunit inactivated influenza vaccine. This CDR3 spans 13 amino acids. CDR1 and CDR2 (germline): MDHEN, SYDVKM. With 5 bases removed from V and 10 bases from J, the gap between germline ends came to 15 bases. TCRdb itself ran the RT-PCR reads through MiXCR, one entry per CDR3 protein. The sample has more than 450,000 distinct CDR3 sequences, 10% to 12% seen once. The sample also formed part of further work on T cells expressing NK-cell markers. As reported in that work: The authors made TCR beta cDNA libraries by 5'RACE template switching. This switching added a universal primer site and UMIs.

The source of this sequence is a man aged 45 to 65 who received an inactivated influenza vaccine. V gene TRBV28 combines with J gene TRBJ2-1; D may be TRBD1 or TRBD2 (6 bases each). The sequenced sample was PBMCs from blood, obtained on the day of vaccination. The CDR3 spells CASSTQSGGEQFF. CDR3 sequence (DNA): TGTGCCAGCAGTACACAGTCCGGGGGCGAGCAGTTCTTC.